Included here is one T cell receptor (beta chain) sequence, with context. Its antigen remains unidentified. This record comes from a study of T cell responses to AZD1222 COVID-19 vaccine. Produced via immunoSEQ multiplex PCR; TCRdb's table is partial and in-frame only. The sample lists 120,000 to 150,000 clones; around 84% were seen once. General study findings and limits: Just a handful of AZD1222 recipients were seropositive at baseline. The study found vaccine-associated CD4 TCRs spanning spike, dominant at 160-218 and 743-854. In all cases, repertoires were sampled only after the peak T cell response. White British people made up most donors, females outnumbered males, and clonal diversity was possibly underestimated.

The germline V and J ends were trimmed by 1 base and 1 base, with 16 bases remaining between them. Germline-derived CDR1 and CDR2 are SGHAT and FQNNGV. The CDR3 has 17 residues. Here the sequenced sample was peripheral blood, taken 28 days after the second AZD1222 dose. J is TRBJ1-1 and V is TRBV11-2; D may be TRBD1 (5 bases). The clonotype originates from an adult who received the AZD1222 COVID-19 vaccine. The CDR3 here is CASSLGDRQGGNTEAFF. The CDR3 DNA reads TGTGCCAGCAGCTTAGGAGATCGTCAGGGTGGGAACACTGAAGCTTTCTTT.